The 16 T cell receptor beta chains presented below share a single source sample, sequenced in a study of T cell responses to AZD1222 COVID-19 vaccine (dated by TCRdb to about 2021). The library was built by means of the immunoSEQ multiplex PCR assay. This immuneACCESS table, as held by TCRdb, lists in-frame sequences with V and J called but not all clones. Of the missing ones, under half trace to an unresolved V gene in checked studies; the others have no known cause. For this sample the table gives about 97,000 clones, of which around 83% were detected only once. Approximately 5% of the sample is taken by the ten largest. Read against the paper, the sample's time point label means: baseline before first vaccination. The sample consisted of peripheral blood, taken on day 0 of AZD1222 vaccination. The receptors stem from an adult in good health.

V usage is TRBV9 and J usage is TRBJ2-2, with D possibly matching TRBD1 (6 bases). This CDR3 region has 17 residues. V lost 4 bases and J 2 bases, leaving 18 bases between the germline ends. Germline loops: CDR1 SGDLS, CDR2 YYNGEE. The CDR3 loop reads CASSKQGREGNTGELFF. Here the CDR3 DNA reads TGTGCCAGCAGCAAACAGGGAAGAGAGGGAAACACCGGGGAGCTGTTTTTT.

The chain has TRBV5-1 and TRBJ1-5; D is unresolved. This CDR3 comprises 13 residues. V was shortened by 3 bases and J by 2 bases, with 6 bases between the two germline ends. Looked up from germline, CDR1 is SGHRS and CDR2 is YFSETQ. CDR3 DNA sequence: TGCGCCAGCAGCTCGGACGGCAATCAGCCCCAGCATTTT. This translates into CASSSDGNQPQHF.

The chain employs TRBV21-1 and TRBJ1-1; the table's D call, TRBD1, was not checked against the DNA. TRBV21-1 corresponds to a pseudogene. The CDR3 has 13 residues. The CDR3 sequence is CASSLRTGRQAFF. The DNA for the CDR3 is TGTGCCAGCAGCTTAAGGACAGGAAGACAAGCTTTCTTT.

The chain has TRBV12-2 and TRBJ1-2. TRBV12-2 is classified as a pseudogene. This CDR3 is 12 amino acids long. CDR3 nucleotides: TGTGCAAGTCGCGGAGGGGAGTGGGGCTACACCTTC. Encoded protein: CASRGGEWGYTF.

The rearrangement links TRBV19 to TRBJ1-2; D ambiguous. Germline V gene sequence: CDR1 LNHDA, CDR2 SQIVND (reference sequence). The CDR3 covers 15 residues. With 1 base removed from V and 2 bases from J, the gap between germline ends came to 11 bases. The CDR3 reads CASSIGTGMNYGYTF. The CDR3 region has the DNA TGTGCCAGTAGTATAGGAACGGGAATGAACTATGGCTACACCTTC.

J is TRBJ2-7 and V is TRBV28; D not certain. Deletions cut 2 bases from V and 3 bases from J, with 14 bases between. The CDR3 totals 15 residues. CDR1 MDHEN and CDR2 SYDVKM come from the germline V gene. The CDR3 region has the DNA TGTGCCAGCAGTTTAAGGCAGGCCCCCCGCTACGAGCAGTACTTC. This sequence encodes CASSLRQAPRYEQYF.

V is TRBV7-2 and J is TRBJ2-7; 9 bases map to TRBD1. Germline V gene data show CDR1 as SGHTA and CDR2 as FQGNSA. This CDR3 has 14 amino acids. Trimming removed 4 bases from V and 7 bases from J; junction bases left unmatched: 8. DNA for the CDR3: TGTGCCAGCAGCTCCCGGACAGGGGATTGGGAGCAGTACTTC. It yields the protein CASSSRTGDWEQYF.

This clone appeared a few times. V gene TRBV4-1 combines with J gene TRBJ2-7, with no clear D. This CDR3 has 13 amino acids. Germline V gives CDR1 MGHRA, CDR2 YSYEKL. Trimming removed 3 bases from V and 0 bases from J, with 6 bases in between. CDR3 in DNA: TGCGCCAGCAGCCACGAGAACTCCTACGAGCAGTACTTC. Its protein product is CASSHENSYEQYF.

The rearrangement links TRBV19 to TRBJ1-2; D may be TRBD1 (5 bases). The CDR3 covers 12 residues. Per germline, CDR1 LNHDA and CDR2 SQIVND (reference sequence). Trimming left V 5 bases short and J 8 bases short, with 12 bases between. Written as DNA, the CDR3 is TGTGCCAGTAGTTCTAGGACATTAGGCTACACCTTC. This translates into CASSSRTLGYTF.

The chain joins TRBV5-5 to TRBJ2-7; 10 bases fit TRBD1. Trimming took 0 bases from V and 3 from J; bases not matched to a gene: 3. This CDR3 has 15 residues. In germline, CDR1 is SGHKS, CDR2 YYEKEE (reference sequence). CDR3 region: CASSLAGQGIYEQYF. For the CDR3, the DNA is TGTGCCAGCAGCTTGGCGGGACAGGGGATCTACGAGCAGTACTTC.

The V call is TRBV11-2, the J call TRBJ1-2; 8 bases are shared with TRBD1. The CDR3 length is 17 residues. The J segment lost 0 bases and the V segment lost 5 bases, leaving 11 bases of the junction unmatched. Germline values: CDR1 SGHAT, CDR2 FQNNGV. The CDR3 protein is CASSPRTGSPTNYGYTF. The CDR3 region has the DNA TGTGCCAGCAGCCCACGGACAGGGTCCCCTACTAACTATGGCTACACCTTC.

The CDR3 DNA reads as TGTGCCAGCAGCCAAGGCGAGGGCTACACCTTC. Translating it yields CASSQGEGYTF. This chain uses TRBV4-2 with TRBJ1-2, with D uncertain. Trimming pared 1 base from V and 8 bases from J, leaving 5 bases between. The length of the CDR3 is 11 residues. In germline, CDR1 is LGHNA, CDR2 YNFKEQ.

The gene calls are TRBV19 and TRBJ1-4, with 7 nucleotides matching TRBD1. The CDR3 is 15 amino acids. With V trimmed by 2 bases and J by 3 bases, 3 bases remained unmatched. Germline CDR1 is LNHDA and CDR2 is SQIVND (reference sequence). CDR3 amino acids: CASSIQGVANEKLFF. The CDR3 DNA follows: TGTGCCAGTAGTATACAGGGGGTTGCTAATGAAAAACTGTTTTTT.

The chain is built from TRBV18 and TRBJ1-4; the match to TRBD1 covers 8 bases. Trimming at V came to 1 base and at J to 8 bases, leaving 15 bases not matched to a gene. CDR3 length: 18 amino acids. Per germline, CDR1 KGHSH and CDR2 LQKENI. CDR3 sequence reads: CASSPQGQGGSFVEKLFF. The CDR3 nucleotides are TGTGCCAGCTCACCACAAGGACAGGGAGGATCTTTCGTCGAAAAACTGTTTTTT.

The rearrangement links TRBV7-2 to TRBJ2-1, with D possibly called TRBD1 or TRBD2 (5 bases each). V lost 5 bases, J lost 7 bases, and 24 bases lay in between. The germline V gene has CDR1 SGHTA and CDR2 FQGNSA. This CDR3 comprises 17 residues. CDR3 in DNA: TGTGCCAGCAGCCTCGTTACCGGGACCCCCCGGGGAAATGAGCAGTTCTTC. Translating it yields CASSLVTGTPRGNEQFF.

V and J are TRBV6-6 and TRBJ1-2; D gene ambiguous. Germline V gene lookup returns CDR1 MNHNY and CDR2 SVGAGI (reference sequence). The V gene lost 10 bases and the J gene lost 3 bases, with 12 bases spanning the gap. The length of the CDR3 is 12 residues. CDR3 region: CAIRRADYGYTF. Written as DNA, the CDR3 is TGTGCCATCCGTAGGGCGGACTATGGCTACACCTTC.